A single sample is the source of the 18 T cell receptor beta chains below, sequenced in a study of regulatory T cells in long-lasting Graves disease. Arm-PCR with iRepertoire HTBI primers amplified the CDR3 regions for these TCR beta libraries. TCRdb reprocessed the multiplex PCR reads via MiXCR and lists one record per CDR3 protein. The sample holds more than 300,000 distinct CDR3 sequences, about 14% seen once. The time point denotes: newly diagnosed GD, antithyroid drugs for less than 3 months. PBMC RNA served as the TCR library source. Specimen: peripheral blood mononuclear cells (PBMCs), collected at new diagnosis, from a patient treated with antithyroid drugs. The source is a female donor with Graves disease.

The chain recombines TRBV3-1 with TRBJ1-2, with TRBD1 as a possible D gene (6 bases). In germline, CDR1 is LGHDT, CDR2 YNNKEL (reference sequence). The CDR3 totals 15 residues. Trimming took 4 bases from V and 8 from J, leaving 20 bases between them. As DNA, the CDR3 is TGTGCCAGCAGCCGCCACGGGAACAGGGAAGGAGGCTACACCTTC. Residues: CASSRHGNREGGYTF.

The sample holds many counts of this clonotype. The chain links TRBV27 to TRBJ2-2; maybe TRBD1 (5 bases). Germline CDR1 MNHEY, CDR2 SMNVEV (reference sequence). The CDR3 runs to 14 residues. Trimming took 5 bases from V and 3 from J, leaving 10 bases between them. CDR3 bases: TGTGCCAGCAGTCCGCGACAGTACACCGGGGAGCTGTTTTTT. It translates to CASSPRQYTGELFF.

The sample holds many counts of this clonotype. V and J are TRBV27 and TRBJ1-2, with D maybe TRBD1 (5 bases). The CDR3 consists of 15 residues. Germline lookup yields CDR1 MNHEY and CDR2 SMNVEV (reference sequence). V shed 5 bases and J shed 2 bases, with 15 bases lying between them. The CDR3 DNA follows: TGTGCCAGCAGTAGAGACGCAGGGAGAAACTATGGCTACACCTTC. Encoded protein: CASSRDAGRNYGYTF.

The gene calls are TRBV11-2 and TRBJ2-5; no firm D call. Deletions cut 0 bases from V and 1 base from J, with 15 bases between. The germline V gene encodes CDR1 SGHAT and CDR2 FQNNGV. The CDR3 consists of 17 residues. DNA for the CDR3: TGTGCCAGCAGCTTAGATAGGGCCCGGAGTCCCCAAGAGACCCAGTACTTC. This gives the protein CASSLDRARSPQETQYF.

The table lists this clonotype with many counts. The genes are TRBV6-1 and TRBJ1-1; D not certain. The CDR3 consists of 15 residues. Germline assignment: CDR1 MNHNS and CDR2 SASEGT. Trimming removed 5 bases from V and 1 base from J, with 14 bases in between. CDR3 DNA: TGTGCCAGCAGTCAAAACCCGGCGGCGAACACTGAAGCTTTCTTT. Translated, it gives CASSQNPAANTEAFF.

The sample holds many counts of this clonotype. V gene TRBV18 combines with J gene TRBJ1-6; possibly TRBD1 for D (5 bases). Germline-derived CDR1 and CDR2 are KGHSH and LQKENI. Trimming cost V 3 bases and J 8 bases, with 8 bases left between them. CDR3 length: 13 residues. CDR3 region: CASSPSRDSPLHF. The CDR3 DNA sequence: TGTGCCAGCTCACCTTCCAGGGATTCACCCCTCCACTTT. Full variable domain (outside the CDR3, taken from reference TRBV18 and TRBJ1-6): NAGVMQNPRHLVRRRGQEARLRCSPMKGHSHVYWYRQLPEEGLKFMVYLQKENIIDESGMPKERFSAEFPKEGPSILRIQQVVRGDSAAYFCASSPSRDSPLHFGNGTRLTVT.

CDR3 bases: TGCAGTGCTAAGGGCTGGGCTAGCGGGGGGATCGCGAACACCGGGGAGCTGTTTTTT. Translated, it gives CSAKGWASGGIANTGELFF. The chain joins TRBV20-1 to TRBJ2-2; 11 nucleotides align to TRBD2. The germline CDR1 and CDR2 sequences are DFQATT and SNEGSKA (reference sequence). CDR3 size: 19 residues. The V segment lost 4 bases and the J segment 0 bases; nucleotides outside the gene matches: 13.

This clonotype has a count of ten or more. CDR3 residues: CASSTHRGSGANVLTF. DNA of the CDR3: TGTGCCAGCAGTACCCACAGGGGCTCTGGGGCCAACGTCCTGACTTTC. The genes are TRBV27 and TRBJ2-6, with 7 bases lining up with TRBD1. V shed 5 bases and J 0 bases; nucleotides not matched to a gene: 4. Looked up from germline, CDR1 is MNHEY and CDR2 is SMNVEV (reference sequence). The CDR3 contains 16 residues.

The CDR3, as DNA: TGTGCCAGCTCATCCCTCCGGGACGGCTCCCCGGACGAGCAGTACTTC. Translation gives CASSSLRDGSPDEQYF. The chain is built from TRBV18 and TRBJ2-7; perhaps D is TRBD1 or TRBD2 (5 bases each). The CDR3 contains 16 residues. Germline lookup yields CDR1 KGHSH and CDR2 LQKENI. Trimming took off 5 bases at V and 5 bases at J, with 22 bases between the two ends.

The chain joins TRBV12-3 or TRBV12-4 to TRBJ2-1; 9 bases are a match to TRBD2. The V gene end was trimmed by 5 bases and the J gene end by 5 bases; junction bases not matched to a gene: 16. The CDR3 runs to 18 residues. The CDR3 loop reads CASSPDHAAGGSNNEQFF. The DNA for the CDR3 is TGTGCCAGCAGTCCCGATCACGCAGCGGGGGGATCTAACAATGAGCAGTTCTTC.

In this sample, this clonotype turned up many times. The CDR3, as DNA: TGTGCCAGCAGCTCTCGGACAGGCCTAAATTCACCCCTCCACTTT. It encodes CASSSRTGLNSPLHF. The chain carries TRBV9 and TRBJ1-6; TRBD1 aligns across 7 bases. The CDR3 spans 15 residues. CDR1 SGDLS and CDR2 YYNGEE come from the germline V gene. V trimming: 4 bases; J trimming: 7 bases; junction bases outside the gene matches: 8. Filled out from reference TRBV9 and TRBJ1-6, the complete variable domain reads DSGVTQTPKHLITATGQRVTLRCSPRSGDLSVYWYQQSLDQGLQFLIQYYNGEERAKGNILERFSAQQFPDLHSELNLSSLELGDSALYFCASSSRTGLNSPLHFGNGTRLTVT.

The gene calls are TRBV9 and TRBJ2-7, with TRBD2 matching 7 bases. V lost 4 bases to trimming and J lost 2 bases; unmatched junction nucleotides: 6. Germline V CDR1 and CDR2: SGDLS, YYNGEE. The CDR3 covers 14 residues. The CDR3 sequence: CASSTSAGPYEQYF. The CDR3 DNA reads TGTGCCAGCAGCACCTCAGCGGGGCCCTACGAGCAGTACTTC.

This clonotype was detected many times. V usage is TRBV11-1 and J usage is TRBJ1-1; a possible D gene is TRBD1 (5 bases). The CDR3 is made up of 16 amino acids. Trimming took off 5 bases at V and 5 bases at J, with 21 bases between the two ends. Germline CDR1 SGHAT, CDR2 FQDESV (reference sequence). As DNA, the CDR3 is TGTGCCAGCAGCCCGGGACGGGGCAGCGGTTTGACTGAAGCTTTCTTT. This sequence encodes CASSPGRGSGLTEAFF.

This clonotype has ten or more counts. The chain combines TRBV5-1 with TRBJ1-1; D not resolved. The CDR3 has 13 amino acids. Trimming pared 4 bases from V and 4 bases from J, leaving 11 bases between. The germline gives CDR1 SGHRS, CDR2 YFSETQ. The CDR3 here is CASSTGEPTEAFF. DNA for the CDR3: TGCGCCAGCAGCACCGGGGAACCCACTGAAGCTTTCTTT.

This clonotype has a count of ten or more. The J gene is TRBJ1-5, the V gene TRBV20-1; D remains unclear. Germline V gene lookup returns CDR1 DFQATT and CDR2 SNEGSKA (reference sequence). The CDR3 consists of 14 residues. V lost 4 bases and J 6 bases, leaving 16 bases between the germline ends. The CDR3 DNA reads TGCAGTGCTAAGGACCCCCAATCTGGTCAGCCCCAGCATTTT. Translation gives CSAKDPQSGQPQHF.

This clonotype was seen many times. The chain employs TRBV5-1 and TRBJ2-3; 9 bases match TRBD2. The germline V gene has CDR1 SGHRS and CDR2 YFSETQ. V was clipped by 0 bases and J by 5 bases; unmatched bases: 4. The CDR3 has 15 amino acids. The chain's CDR3 is CASSLVGAGGDTQYF. The CDR3 nucleotides read TGCGCCAGCAGCTTGGTGGGAGCGGGAGGAGATACGCAGTATTTT.

This clonotype was seen many times. This chain uses TRBV7-9 with TRBJ2-1, with 14 bases that match TRBD2. This CDR3 region has 15 residues. The junction had 6 bases not matched to a gene; V was cut back by 5 bases and J by 9 bases. Germline values: CDR1 SEHNR, CDR2 FQNEAQ (reference sequence). This CDR3 is CASSLGLAGVSEQFF. In nucleotides, the CDR3 is TGTGCCAGCAGCCTGGGACTAGCGGGAGTTTCTGAGCAGTTCTTC.

This clonotype was seen many times. The V call is TRBV5-1, the J call TRBJ1-1; D is perhaps TRBD1 (6 bases). The CDR3 spans 15 residues. Germline V lookup: CDR1 SGHRS, CDR2 YFSETQ. Trimming removed 2 bases from V and 0 bases from J, with 11 bases in between. CDR3 amino acids: CASSLGQPMNTEAFF. CDR3 DNA: TGCGCCAGCAGCTTAGGACAGCCAATGAACACTGAAGCTTTCTTT.